This T cell receptor beta chain came from a study of blood T cell repertoires in COVID-19. Study-wide background: Nucleic acid was either cDNA or gDNA, and it came from T cells, B-cell-depleted T cells, or PBMCs.

The germline CDR1 and CDR2 sequences are LGHDT and YNNKEL (reference sequence). CDR3 length equals 12 residues. V was shortened by 3 bases and J by 8 bases, with 10 bases between the two germline ends. In the original processing: Using reference gene primer amplification, nucleated cell counts were estimated. TCRdb's copy holds only in-frame clones and misses some; the assay was immunoSEQ multiplex PCR. V and J calls and clone size are given by that table; D and trimming were obtained from the DNA. The table records some 120,000 clones, roughly 84% of them present only once. Sequencing input: peripheral blood. The V gene is TRBV3-1 (or the pseudogene TRBV3-2), the J gene TRBJ1-1; the D gene is possibly TRBD1 (6 bases). The clonotype was recovered from a woman aged 25-40 years who had recovered from COVID-19. The CDR3 region is CASSHLDREAFF. The DNA for the CDR3 is TGTGCCAGCAGCCACTTGGACAGAGAAGCTTTCTTT.